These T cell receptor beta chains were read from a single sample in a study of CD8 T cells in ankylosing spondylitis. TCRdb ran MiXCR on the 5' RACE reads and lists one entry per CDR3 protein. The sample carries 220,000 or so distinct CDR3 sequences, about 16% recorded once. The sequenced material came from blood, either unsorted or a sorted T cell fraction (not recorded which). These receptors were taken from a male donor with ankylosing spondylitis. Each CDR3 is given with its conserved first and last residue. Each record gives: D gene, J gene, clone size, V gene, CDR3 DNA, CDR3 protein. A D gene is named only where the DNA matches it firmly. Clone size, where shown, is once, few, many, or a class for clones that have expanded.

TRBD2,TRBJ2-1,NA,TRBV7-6,TGTGCCAGCAGCCCCGGTCGGGGGGAGGGTTCCTACAATGAGCAGTTCTTC,CASSPGRGEGSYNEQFF
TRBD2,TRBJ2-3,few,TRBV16,TGTGCCAGCAGCCAAACCCCACCTAGCGGGGGAGATACGCAGTATTTT,CASSQTPPSGGDTQYF
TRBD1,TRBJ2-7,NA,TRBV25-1,TGTGCCAGCAGTGAATTCGAAGACAGGGCTGACGAGCAGTACTTC,CASSEFEDRADEQYF
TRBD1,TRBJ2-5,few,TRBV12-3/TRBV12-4,TGTGCCAGCAGTACCCGGGACAGGGGGTTCCAAGAGACCCAGTACTTC,CASSTRDRGFQETQYF
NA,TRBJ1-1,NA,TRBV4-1,TGCGCCAGCAGCCAACTCGACAGGGAAGCTTTCTTT,CASSQLDREAFF
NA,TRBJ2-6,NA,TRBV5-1,TGCGCCAGCAGCTTGTTTGCCGGACACTCTGGGGCCAACGTCCTGACTTTC,CASSLFAGHSGANVLTF
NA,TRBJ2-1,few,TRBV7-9,TGTGCCAGCAGCTTAGTGACAGATTACAATGAGCAGTTCTTC,CASSLVTDYNEQFF
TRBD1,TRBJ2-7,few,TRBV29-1,TGCAGCGTTGGAGTACCCGGGACAGGGGGGCTCGAGCAGTACTTC,CSVGVPGTGGLEQYF
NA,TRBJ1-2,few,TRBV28,TGTGCCAGCAGTTTAACCCCCGCAGGGTCGGTCGGCTACACCTTC,CASSLTPAGSVGYTF
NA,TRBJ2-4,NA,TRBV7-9,TGTGCCAGCAGCTTCCCAGGGTTGAGTAACATTCAGTACTTC,CASSFPGLSNIQYF
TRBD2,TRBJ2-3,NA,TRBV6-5,TGTGCCAGCAGTTCCTTAGCGGGATCATACTGGCAGTATTTT,CASSSLAGSYWQYF
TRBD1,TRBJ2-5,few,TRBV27,TGTGCCAGCAGTTTATCGACAGGGCGGCAAGAGACCCAGTACTTC,CASSLSTGRQETQYF
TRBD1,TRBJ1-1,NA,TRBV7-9,TGTGCCAGCAGCTTAGTTCCTGGGACAGGGGAAGCTTTCTTT,CASSLVPGTGEAFF
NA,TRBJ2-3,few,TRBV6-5,TGTGCCAGCAGTTACTCGTGGGGTAGCACAGATACGCAGTATTTT,CASSYSWGSTDTQYF
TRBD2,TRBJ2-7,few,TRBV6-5,TGTGCCAGCAGTTACGCAATGGGACTAGACCTCTACGAGCAGTACTTC,CASSYAMGLDLYEQYF
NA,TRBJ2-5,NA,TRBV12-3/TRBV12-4,TGTGCCAGCAGTTTAGGCGAGTCGACCCAGTACTTC,CASSLGESTQYF
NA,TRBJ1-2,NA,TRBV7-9,TGTGCCAGCAGCTTAATTCTGGCGGACTATGGCTACACCTTC,CASSLILADYGYTF
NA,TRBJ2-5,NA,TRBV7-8,TGTGCCAGCAGCTTAGCAGGGTCGGGGGAGACCCAGTACTTC,CASSLAGSGETQYF
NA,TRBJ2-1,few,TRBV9,TGTGCCAGCAGCGTAGGGAGGGAGTACTCCTACAATGAGCAGTTCTTC,CASSVGREYSYNEQFF